This T cell receptor (beta chain) was recorded in a study of shared clonotypes between healthy human individuals. Study findings and constraints: As a rule, naive subsets had a larger estimated richness than memory subsets. There were few donors, and this limited the genetic and exposure-history diversity represented.

A word on this clone: Its antigen is not identified.

Sorted-subset replicate PCR reactions were performed with approximately 190 ng DNA, corresponding to roughly 27,000 T cell genomes. Libraries were prepared by immunoSEQ multiplex PCR; TCRdb keeps only in-frame clonotypes and omits some of them. The data hold approximately 980,000 clones, with about 80% observed a single time. The length of the CDR3 is 16 residues. Germline loops: CDR1 MNHNY, CDR2 SVGAGI (reference sequence). With 5 bases clipped from V and 0 bases from J, the junction kept 7 bases outside the gene matches. The chain recombines TRBV6-6 with TRBJ1-3; 7 nucleotides line up with TRBD1. The source material was memory CD4+ T cells sorted from blood. Subset specified: CD45RA-negative fraction. The origin of this receptor is a man between 18 and 35 years old in good health. The CDR3 bases are TGTGCCAGCAGTCAGGGGACAGACCTCTCTGGAAACACCATATATTTT. This codes for CASSQGTDLSGNTIYF.